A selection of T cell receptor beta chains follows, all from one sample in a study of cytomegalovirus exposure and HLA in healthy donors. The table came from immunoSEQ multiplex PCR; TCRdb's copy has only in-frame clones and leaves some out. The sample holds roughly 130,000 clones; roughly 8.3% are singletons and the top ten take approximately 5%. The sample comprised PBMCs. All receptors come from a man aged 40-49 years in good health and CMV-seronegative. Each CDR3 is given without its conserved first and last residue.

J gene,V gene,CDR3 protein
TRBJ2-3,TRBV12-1,ASSSGLAGSTDTQY
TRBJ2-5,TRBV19,ASSILNQETQY
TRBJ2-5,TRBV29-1,SVEDFYSGETQY
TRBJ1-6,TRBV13,ASSLGQKNSPLH
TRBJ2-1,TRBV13,ASSSDRVNEQF
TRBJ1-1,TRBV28,ASSLEWSFGTEAF
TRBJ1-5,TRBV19,ASSMTGGSNQPQH
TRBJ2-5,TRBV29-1,SARTSGGAGETQY
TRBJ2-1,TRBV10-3,ATLKSGGKDEQF
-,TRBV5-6,ASTPTGVRYEQY
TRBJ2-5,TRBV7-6,ASSSPQGLWETQY
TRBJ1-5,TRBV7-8,ASSLGRGGNQPQH
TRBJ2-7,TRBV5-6,ASSFGRGRYEQY
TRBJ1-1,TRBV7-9,ASSPQEGRNTEAF
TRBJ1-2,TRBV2,ASSVSGGYGYT
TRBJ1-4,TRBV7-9,ASSLRGSGNEKLF
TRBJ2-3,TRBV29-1,SVVQGWNTQY
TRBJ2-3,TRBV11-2,ASSPRQGENTDTQY
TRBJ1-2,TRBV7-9,ASSRELLPGQGGGYT
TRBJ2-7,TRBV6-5,ASSYRGFSYEQY
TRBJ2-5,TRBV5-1,ASSLGTDQETQY
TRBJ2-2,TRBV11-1,ASSLARQTGELF
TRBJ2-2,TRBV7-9,ASSLAWQTGELF
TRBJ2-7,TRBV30,AWSGGSAYEQY
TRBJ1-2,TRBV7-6,ASSLGSRGDGYT
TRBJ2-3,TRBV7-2,ASSSSGRTDTQY
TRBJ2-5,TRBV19,ASRPGQNQETQY